Following are 17 T cell receptor beta chains from one sample sequenced in a study of T cells in Graves' hyperthyroidism and ophthalmopathy. Using RNA transcripts as the source, TCR beta CDR3 regions were amplified. When the TCR CDR3 underwent first-round RT-PCR, the HTBI primer set was used. TCRdb reprocessed the multiplex PCR reads with MiXCR, giving one entry per CDR3 protein. The top ten hold 8.4% of the sample, which has 600,000 to 900,000 distinct CDR3 sequences, about a sixth seen once. What was sequenced was blood. These receptors originate from a young man with Graves' hyperthyroidism.

This clonotype was found a few times. V gene TRBV5-5 combines with J gene TRBJ1-2; D gene unclear. This CDR3 comprises 15 residues. Germline V lookup: CDR1 SGHKS, CDR2 YYEKEE (reference sequence). Deletions cut 0 bases from V and 0 bases from J, with 9 bases between. The chain's CDR3 is CASSLASQANYGYTF. DNA for the CDR3: TGTGCCAGCAGCTTGGCCTCCCAGGCTAACTATGGCTACACCTTC.

Ten or more counts support this clonotype. J is TRBJ2-7 and V is TRBV12-3 or TRBV12-4; D is ambiguous. The CDR3 has 15 amino acids. Trimming took 1 base from V and 2 from J, leaving 12 bases between them. CDR3 in DNA: TGTGCCAGCAGTTTAGGAGGCGGACGAACCTACGAGCAGTACTTC. Protein: CASSLGGGRTYEQYF.

This clonotype was recorded many times. The chain has TRBV28 and TRBJ2-3; 8 bases agree with TRBD2. From germline, CDR1 is MDHEN and CDR2 SYDVKM. J gave up 0 bases and V 4 bases, and 9 bases lay outside the gene matches. This CDR3 contains 17 residues. This CDR3 is CASSSPLAGWSTDTQYF. CDR3 nucleotides: TGTGCCAGCAGTTCGCCCCTAGCGGGCTGGAGCACAGATACGCAGTATTTT.

This chain uses TRBV7-9 with TRBJ2-1; the D gene is possibly TRBD2 (5 bases). The length of the CDR3 is 11 residues. Trimming left V 4 bases short and J 10 bases short, with 8 bases between. CDR1 and CDR2 from the germline V gene are SEHNR and FQNEAQ (reference sequence). CDR3 nucleotide sequence: TGTGCCAGCAGCTCTCCGGGGGAGCAGTTCTTC. This sequence encodes CASSSPGEQFF. The whole variable domain, remainder taken from reference TRBV7-9 and TRBJ2-1, is DTGVSQNPRHKITKRGQNVTFRCDPISEHNRLYWYRQTLGQGPEFLTYFQNEAQLEKSRLLSDRFSAERPKGSFSTLEIQRTEQGDSAMYLCASSSPGEQFFGPGTRLTVL.

J is TRBJ2-5 and V is TRBV30; maybe TRBD2 (5 bases). The germline V and J ends were trimmed by 2 bases and 5 bases, with 12 bases remaining between them. CDR1 and CDR2 from the germline V gene are GTSNPN and SVGIG (reference sequence). The CDR3 sequence is 13 residues long. CDR3 in DNA: TGTGCCTGGAGTAGCGGAACCTGGGAGACCCAGTACTTC. Translation gives CAWSSGTWETQYF.

The J gene is TRBJ1-1, the V gene TRBV28; the D is unclear. Germline V gene sequence: CDR1 MDHEN, CDR2 SYDVKM. CDR3 length: 13 residues. With 3 bases removed from V and 1 base from J, the gap between germline ends came to 6 bases. The CDR3: CASSFAENTEAFF. The DNA of the CDR3 is TGTGCCAGCAGTTTCGCGGAGAACACTGAAGCTTTCTTT.

The V and J genes are TRBV28 and TRBJ1-5, with 7 bases fitting TRBD1. V shed 6 bases and J 3 bases; nucleotides not matched to a gene: 2. This CDR3 contains 13 residues. Germline CDR1 reads MDHEN; CDR2 reads SYDVKM. DNA for the CDR3: TGTGCCAGCAGGGACAGGTTCAATCAGCCCCAGCATTTT. Protein: CASRDRFNQPQHF.

This clonotype came up a few times. This rearrangement joins TRBV6-4 to TRBJ2-3; D not certain. Germline values: CDR1 MRHNA, CDR2 SNTAGT. The V end lost 5 bases, the J end lost 3 bases, and 15 bases lay between the germline ends. The CDR3 sequence is 15 residues long. The CDR3 region has the DNA TGTGCCAGCAGTCCCAATCCTGATCGGACAGATACGCAGTATTTT. This translates into CASSPNPDRTDTQYF.

This clonotype was seen a few times. The rearrangement links TRBV20-1 to TRBJ2-1, with 7 nucleotides matching TRBD2. This CDR3 comprises 14 residues. Germline V lookup: CDR1 DFQATT, CDR2 SNEGSKA (reference sequence). J was trimmed by 1 base and V by 6 bases; bases with no gene match: 6. The CDR3 sequence: CSASPGGSYNEQFF. CDR3 nucleotide sequence: TGCAGTGCCTCCCCGGGAGGTTCCTACAATGAGCAGTTCTTC.

J is TRBJ1-5 and V is TRBV10-3; 11 bases are a match to TRBD1. Germline CDR1 and CDR2: ENHRY and SYGVKD. The junction had 7 bases not matched to a gene; V was cut back by 4 bases and J by 2 bases. This CDR3 region has 17 residues. The CDR3 here is CAISVGDRGGGNQPQHF. The CDR3 DNA reads TGTGCCATCAGTGTTGGGGACAGGGGGGGAGGCAATCAGCCCCAGCATTTT.

The chain links TRBV19 to TRBJ2-1; possibly TRBD2 for D (6 bases). The CDR3 has 14 residues. V lost 3 bases and J 4 bases, leaving 10 bases between the germline ends. Germline V gene sequence: CDR1 LNHDA, CDR2 SQIVND (reference sequence). The CDR3 sequence: CASSIGDFYNEQFF. CDR3 bases: TGTGCCAGTAGTATCGGGGACTTTTACAATGAGCAGTTCTTC.

This clonotype came up a few times. This chain links TRBV6-5 with TRBJ2-7, with D possibly TRBD1 on 6 matching bases. The CDR3 consists of 16 residues. V shed 0 bases and J shed 6 bases, with 18 bases lying between them. CDR1 is MNHEY and CDR2 is SVGAGI in the germline V gene. For the CDR3, the DNA is TGTGCCAGCAGTTACTCTGAGGACAGCCCCCCTGGCGAGCAGTACTTC. This codes for CASSYSEDSPPGEQYF.

This clonotype was counted ten times or more. Here the CDR3 DNA reads TGTGCCAGCAGTTTAGCCCGGACAGTCCGAGAGACCCAGTACTTC. This gives the protein CASSLARTVRETQYF. The chain has TRBV28 and TRBJ2-5; D is perhaps TRBD1 (6 bases). Germline assignment: CDR1 MDHEN and CDR2 SYDVKM. V lost 2 bases and J lost 4, with 14 bases in between. This CDR3 comprises 15 residues. The whole variable domain, filled in from reference TRBV28 and TRBJ2-5, reads DVKVTQSSRYLVKRTGEKVFLECVQDMDHENMFWYRQDPGLGLRLIYFSYDVKMKEKGDIPEGYSVSREKKERFSLILESASTNQTSMYLCASSLARTVRETQYFGPGTRLLVL.

J is TRBJ2-7 and V is TRBV4-1, with D tentatively TRBD1 (6 bases). The CDR3 loop spans 16 amino acids. V lost 0 bases and J lost 5, with 17 bases in between. Germline loops: CDR1 MGHRA, CDR2 YSYEKL. The CDR3 region has the DNA TGCGCCAGCAGCCAAGAAGTCGCAGGGGCTTACCACGAGCAGTACTTC. Translation gives CASSQEVAGAYHEQYF.

This chain uses TRBV7-8 with TRBJ2-7; maybe TRBD1 (6 bases). CDR1 and CDR2 (germline): SGHVS, FQNEAQ. Between the trimmed V and J ends, which lost 5 bases and 3 bases, there was a span of 23 bases. The CDR3 is 17 amino acids. This chain's CDR3 is CASSTRPGHRDNYEQYF. CDR3 coding DNA: TGTGCCAGCAGCACAAGACCGGGACATAGGGATAACTACGAGCAGTACTTC.

About this clonotype: A much larger clone differs from this one at a single base, so this may be a read error. V usage is TRBV27 and J usage is TRBJ2-1; 10 bases match TRBD1. The germline CDR1 and CDR2 sequences are MNHEY and SMNVEV (reference sequence). After removal of 5 bases from V and 9 bases from J, the junction contained 7 bases not matched to a gene. CDR3 length: 14 amino acids. The CDR3 sequence: CASSRTGGGSEQFF. CDR3 bases: TGTGCCAGCAGTCGGACAGGGGGGGGAAGTGAGCAGTTCTTC.

V and J are TRBV7-9 and TRBJ2-1, with 8 bases matching TRBD1. V dropped 5 bases and J dropped 7; count of bases not matched to a gene: 7. The CDR3 covers 14 residues. CDR1 is SEHNR, CDR2 FQNEAQ, per germline (reference sequence). The CDR3 region is CASSITGGVNEQFF. DNA for the CDR3: TGTGCCAGCAGCATCACAGGGGGAGTTAATGAGCAGTTCTTC.